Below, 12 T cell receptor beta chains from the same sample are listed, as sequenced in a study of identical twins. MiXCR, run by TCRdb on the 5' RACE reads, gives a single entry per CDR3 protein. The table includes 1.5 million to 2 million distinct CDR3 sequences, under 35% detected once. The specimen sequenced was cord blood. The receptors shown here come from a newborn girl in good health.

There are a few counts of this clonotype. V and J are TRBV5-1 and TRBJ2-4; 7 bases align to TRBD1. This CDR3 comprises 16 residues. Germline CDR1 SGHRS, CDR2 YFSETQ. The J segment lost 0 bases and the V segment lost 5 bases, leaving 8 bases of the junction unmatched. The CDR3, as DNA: TGCGCCAGCAGACTTGGACAGGCCTTAGCCAAAAACATTCAGTACTTC. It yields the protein CASRLGQALAKNIQYF.

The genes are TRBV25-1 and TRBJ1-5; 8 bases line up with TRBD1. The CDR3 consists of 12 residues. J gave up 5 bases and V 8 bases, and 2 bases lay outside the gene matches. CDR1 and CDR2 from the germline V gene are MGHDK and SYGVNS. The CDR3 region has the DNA TGTGCCAGCGGACAGGGATATCAGCCCCAGCATTTT. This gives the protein CASGQGYQPQHF.

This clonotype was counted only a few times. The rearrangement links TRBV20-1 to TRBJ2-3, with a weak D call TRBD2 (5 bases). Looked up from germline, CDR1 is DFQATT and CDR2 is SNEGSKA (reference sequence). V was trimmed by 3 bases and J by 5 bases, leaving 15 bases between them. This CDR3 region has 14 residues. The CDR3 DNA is TGCAGTGCTAGGGCTCCGAGGGTAGGAGATACGCAGTATTTT. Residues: CSARAPRVGDTQYF.

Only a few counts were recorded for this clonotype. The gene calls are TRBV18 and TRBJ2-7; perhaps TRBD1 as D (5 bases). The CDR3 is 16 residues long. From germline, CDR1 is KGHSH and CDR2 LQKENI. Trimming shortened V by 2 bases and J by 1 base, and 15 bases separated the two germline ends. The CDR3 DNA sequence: TGTGCCAGCTCACCAACGGTCCTGCGACAGTCCTACGAGCAGTACTTC. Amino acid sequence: CASSPTVLRQSYEQYF.

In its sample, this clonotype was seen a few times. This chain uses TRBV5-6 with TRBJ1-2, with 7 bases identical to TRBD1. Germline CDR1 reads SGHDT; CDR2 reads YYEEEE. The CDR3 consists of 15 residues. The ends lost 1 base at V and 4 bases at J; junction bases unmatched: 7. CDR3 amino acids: CASSLPGQSSYGYTF. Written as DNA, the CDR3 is TGTGCCAGCAGCTTGCCGGGACAGTCATCCTATGGCTACACCTTC.

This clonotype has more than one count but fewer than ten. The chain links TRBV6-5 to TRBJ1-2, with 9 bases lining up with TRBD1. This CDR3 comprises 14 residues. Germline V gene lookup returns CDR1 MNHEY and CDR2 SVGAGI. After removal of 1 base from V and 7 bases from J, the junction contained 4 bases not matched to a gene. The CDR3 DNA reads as TGTGCCAGCAGTTACTTACAGGGGGCGAGTGGCTACACCTTC. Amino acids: CASSYLQGASGYTF.

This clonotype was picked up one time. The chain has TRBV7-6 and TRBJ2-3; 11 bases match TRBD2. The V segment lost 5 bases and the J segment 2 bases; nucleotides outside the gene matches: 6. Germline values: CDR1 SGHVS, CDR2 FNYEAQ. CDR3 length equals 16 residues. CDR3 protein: CASSRPLAGATDTQYF. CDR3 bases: TGTGCCAGCAGCCGACCACTAGCGGGAGCCACAGATACGCAGTATTTT.

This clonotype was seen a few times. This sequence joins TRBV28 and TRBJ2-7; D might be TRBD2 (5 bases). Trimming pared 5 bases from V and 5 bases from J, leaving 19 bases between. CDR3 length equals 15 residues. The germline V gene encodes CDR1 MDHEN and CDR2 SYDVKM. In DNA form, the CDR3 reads TGTGCCAGCAGTCCCCGCGGACCGTCGCGGGACGAGCAGTACTTC. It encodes CASSPRGPSRDEQYF.

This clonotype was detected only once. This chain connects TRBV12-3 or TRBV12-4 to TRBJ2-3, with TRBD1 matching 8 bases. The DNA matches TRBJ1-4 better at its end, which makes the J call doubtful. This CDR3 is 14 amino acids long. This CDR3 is CASSPDRDNEKLFF. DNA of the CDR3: TGTGCCAGCAGTCCGGACAGGGATAATGAAAAACTGTTTTTT.

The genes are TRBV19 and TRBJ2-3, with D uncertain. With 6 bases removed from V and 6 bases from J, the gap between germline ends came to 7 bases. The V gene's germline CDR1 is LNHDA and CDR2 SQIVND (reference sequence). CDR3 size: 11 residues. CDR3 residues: CASRDGDTQYF. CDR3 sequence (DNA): TGTGCCAGTAGGGATGGGGATACGCAGTATTTT.

The CDR3: CASSFSGLAVYNEQFF. CDR3 coding DNA: TGTGCCAGCAGTTTCTCTGGGCTAGCGGTCTACAATGAGCAGTTCTTC. V and J are TRBV12-3 or TRBV12-4 and TRBJ2-1; 7 nucleotides line up with TRBD2. This CDR3 has 16 residues. V shed 3 bases, J shed 3 bases, and the junction held 8 bases outside the gene matches.

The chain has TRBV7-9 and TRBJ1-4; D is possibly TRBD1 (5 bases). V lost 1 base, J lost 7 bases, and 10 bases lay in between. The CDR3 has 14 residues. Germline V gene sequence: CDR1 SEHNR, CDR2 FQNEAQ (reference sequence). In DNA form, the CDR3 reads TGTGCCAGCAGCTTAGGTGGGGACCTTGAAAAACTGTTTTTT. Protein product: CASSLGGDLEKLFF.